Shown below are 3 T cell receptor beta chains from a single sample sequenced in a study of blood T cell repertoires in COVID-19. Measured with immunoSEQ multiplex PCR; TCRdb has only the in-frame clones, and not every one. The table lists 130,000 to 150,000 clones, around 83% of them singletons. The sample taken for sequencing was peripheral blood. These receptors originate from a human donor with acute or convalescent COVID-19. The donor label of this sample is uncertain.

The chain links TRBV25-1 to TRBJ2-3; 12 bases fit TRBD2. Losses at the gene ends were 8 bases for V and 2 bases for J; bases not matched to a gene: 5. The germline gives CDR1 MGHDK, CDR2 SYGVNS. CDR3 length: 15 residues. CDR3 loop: CASSLAGGITDTQYF. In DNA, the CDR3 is TGTGCCAGCTCTCTAGCGGGGGGGATCACAGATACGCAGTATTTT. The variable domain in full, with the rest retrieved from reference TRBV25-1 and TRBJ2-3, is EADIYQTPRYLVIGTGKKITLECSQTMGHDKMYWYQQDPGMELHLIHYSYGVNSTEKGDLSSESTVSRIRTEHFPLTLESARPSHTSQYLCASSLAGGITDTQYFGPGTRLTVL.

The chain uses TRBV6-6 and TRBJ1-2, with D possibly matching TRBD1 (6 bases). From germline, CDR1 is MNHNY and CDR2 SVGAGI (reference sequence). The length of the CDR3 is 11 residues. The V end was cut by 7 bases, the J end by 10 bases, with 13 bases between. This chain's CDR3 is CASITGINYTF. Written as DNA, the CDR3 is TGTGCCAGCATTACAGGGATTAACTACACCTTC.

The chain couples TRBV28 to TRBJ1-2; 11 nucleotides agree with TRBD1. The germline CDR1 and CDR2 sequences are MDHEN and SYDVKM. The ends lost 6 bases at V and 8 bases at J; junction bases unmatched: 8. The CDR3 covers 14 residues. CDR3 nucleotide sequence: TGTGCCAGCAGCCCGGGACAGGGGGTGGGCGGCTACACCTTC. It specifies CASSPGQGVGGYTF.